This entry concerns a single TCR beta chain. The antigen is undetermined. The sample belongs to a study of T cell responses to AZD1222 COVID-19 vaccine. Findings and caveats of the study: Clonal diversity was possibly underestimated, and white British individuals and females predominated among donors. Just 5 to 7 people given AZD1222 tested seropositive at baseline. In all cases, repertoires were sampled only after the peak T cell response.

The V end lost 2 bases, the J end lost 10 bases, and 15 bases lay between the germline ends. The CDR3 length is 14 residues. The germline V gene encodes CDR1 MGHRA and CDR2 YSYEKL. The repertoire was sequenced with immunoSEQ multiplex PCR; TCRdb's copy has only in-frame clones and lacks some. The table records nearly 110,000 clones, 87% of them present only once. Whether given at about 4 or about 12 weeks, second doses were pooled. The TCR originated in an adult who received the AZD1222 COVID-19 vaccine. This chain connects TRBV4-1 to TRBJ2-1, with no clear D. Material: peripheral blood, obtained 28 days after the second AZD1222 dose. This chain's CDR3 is CASSQKNPQPEQFF. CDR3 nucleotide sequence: TGCGCCAGCAGCCAAAAAAACCCTCAACCAGAGCAGTTCTTC.